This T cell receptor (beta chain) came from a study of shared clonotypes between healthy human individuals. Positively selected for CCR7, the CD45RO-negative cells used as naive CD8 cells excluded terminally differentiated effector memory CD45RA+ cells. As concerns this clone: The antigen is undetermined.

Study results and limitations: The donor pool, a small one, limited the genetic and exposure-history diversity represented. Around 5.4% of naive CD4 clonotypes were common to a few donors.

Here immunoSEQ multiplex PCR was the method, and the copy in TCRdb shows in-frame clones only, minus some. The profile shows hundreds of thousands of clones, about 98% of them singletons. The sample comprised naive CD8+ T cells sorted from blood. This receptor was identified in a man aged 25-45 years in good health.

The CDR3 bases are TGTGCCAGCAGCCCTGCCCCGGGGTGGGCGGGAGGGGTAGAGACCCAGTACTTC. This codes for CASSPAPGWAGGVETQYF. The V call is TRBV5-4, the J call TRBJ2-5; 9 bases are a match to TRBD2. CDR3 length: 18 amino acids. Trimming took 4 bases from V and 4 from J; bases not matched to a gene: 17. CDR1 SGHNT and CDR2 YYREEE come from the germline V gene (reference sequence).